The 24 T cell receptor beta chains below were found in one sample sequenced in a study of T-cell reconstitution after alpha-beta-depleted transplantation in children. TCRbeta library construction was performed incorporating unique molecular identifiers. Via MiXCR, TCRdb re-called the PCR reads, giving one row per CDR3 protein. The sample has around 380,000 distinct CDR3 sequences, 9.5% to 13% seen once. This specimen was PBMCs from the stem cell graft donor, taken from the stem cell graft. Receptors were obtained from a human donor who donated a stem cell graft to a child with acute myeloid leukemia.

This clonotype has only a few counts. This chain links TRBV5-1 with TRBJ1-1; D gene uncertain. The germline V gene has CDR1 SGHRS and CDR2 YFSETQ. Between the trimmed V and J ends, which lost 2 bases and 6 bases, there was a span of 17 bases. CDR3 length equals 15 residues. The CDR3 coding sequence is TGCGCCAGCAGCTTAAGCACCAAATCGGATTCTGAAGCTTTCTTT. It encodes CASSLSTKSDSEAFF.

In this sample, this clonotype turned up a few times. This chain links TRBV7-9 with TRBJ2-1; 8 bases map to TRBD1. The junction had 5 bases not matched to a gene; V was cut back by 2 bases and J by 5 bases. The CDR3 is made up of 15 amino acids. Germline lookup yields CDR1 SEHNR and CDR2 FQNEAQ (reference sequence). The CDR3 sequence is CASSLRDRSDNEQFF. The CDR3 DNA follows: TGTGCCAGCAGCTTACGGGACAGGTCCGACAATGAGCAGTTCTTC.

This clonotype has a count of ten or more. This chain links TRBV29-1 with TRBJ2-2; D is unclear. CDR1 and CDR2 from the germline V gene are SQVTM and ANQGSEA. The CDR3 contains 15 residues. V was trimmed by 4 bases and J by 0 bases, leaving 12 bases between them. CDR3: CSVVSADTNTGELFF. In DNA, the CDR3 is TGCAGCGTTGTGTCGGCAGATACGAACACCGGGGAGCTGTTTTTT.

This clonotype was seen a handful of times. The rearrangement joins TRBV6-1 to TRBJ1-6; D gene ambiguous. The germline V gene encodes CDR1 MNHNS and CDR2 SASEGT. The V gene lost 2 bases and the J gene lost 8 bases, with 10 bases spanning the gap. The length of the CDR3 is 14 residues. The CDR3 protein is CASSESLHDSPLHF. The CDR3 DNA follows: TGTGCCAGCAGTGAATCCCTTCATGATTCACCCCTCCACTTT.

This clonotype was picked up many times. The genes are TRBV29-1 and TRBJ2-1; D possibly corresponds to TRBD1 (5 bases). Trimming removed 6 bases from V and 2 bases from J, with 17 bases in between. CDR1 and CDR2 from the germline V gene are SQVTM and ANQGSEA. This CDR3 is built from 15 residues. Here the CDR3 reads CSVESRGDPYNEQFF. CDR3 coding DNA: TGCAGCGTCGAGAGTAGGGGCGATCCCTACAATGAGCAGTTCTTC.

The table lists this clonotype with many counts. V and J are TRBV7-2 and TRBJ2-7, with D possibly being TRBD1 (6 bases). CDR1 is SGHTA, CDR2 FQGNSA, per germline. Between the trimmed V and J ends, which lost 5 bases and 0 bases, there was a span of 14 bases. CDR3 length: 15 residues. The CDR3 region is CASSRTGTPSYEQYF. CDR3 DNA sequence: TGTGCCAGCAGCAGAACCGGGACACCCTCCTACGAGCAGTACTTC. The variable domain in full, with the rest retrieved from reference TRBV7-2 and TRBJ2-7, is GAGVSQSPSNKVTEKGKDVELRCDPISGHTALYWYRQSLGQGLEFLIYFQGNSAPDKSGLPSDRFSAERTGGSVSTLTIQRTQQEDSAVYLCASSRTGTPSYEQYFGPGTRLTVT.

This clonotype showed up many times. The chain links TRBV12-3 or TRBV12-4 to TRBJ2-3, with a weak D call TRBD2 (6 bases). This CDR3 region has 14 residues. V was trimmed by 3 bases and J by 4 bases, leaving 11 bases between them. The CDR3 DNA reads TGTGCCAGCAGTTTGGGACTCCTGGCAGATACGCAGTATTTT. Its protein product is CASSLGLLADTQYF.

The chain couples TRBV6-5 to TRBJ1-1; D is uncertain. The CDR3 length is 11 residues. In germline, CDR1 is MNHEY, CDR2 SVGAGI. V lost 1 base, J lost 12 bases, and 9 bases lay in between. CDR3 protein: CASSYLGGTFF. The CDR3 coding sequence is TGTGCCAGCAGTTACTTGGGTGGAACTTTCTTT.

This clonotype was seen more than once but under ten times. The J gene is TRBJ2-7, the V gene TRBV7-2; possibly TRBD2 for D (5 bases). The CDR3 runs to 14 residues. V was trimmed by 5 bases and J by 0 bases, leaving 11 bases between them. Germline loops: CDR1 SGHTA, CDR2 FQGNSA. CDR3 sequence: CASSTRAASYEQYF. The CDR3 DNA sequence: TGTGCCAGCAGCACGCGAGCGGCCTCCTACGAGCAGTACTTC.

This clonotype was observed a few times. J is TRBJ2-1 and V is TRBV9; no clear D gene. The CDR3 is 9 amino acids. Germline CDR1 SGDLS, CDR2 YYNGEE. With 0 bases removed from V and 15 bases from J, the gap between germline ends came to 4 bases. The CDR3 DNA follows: TGTGCCAGCAGCGTAGGGCCGTTCTTC. Encoded protein: CASSVGPFF.

This chain links TRBV20-1 with TRBJ2-2; 10 positions agree with TRBD2. J gave up 0 bases and V 3 bases, and 4 bases lay outside the gene matches. The CDR3 is made up of 16 amino acids. Germline lookup yields CDR1 DFQATT and CDR2 SNEGSKA (reference sequence). The CDR3 protein is CSARLSGRSNTGELFF. CDR3 bases: TGCAGTGCTAGGCTTAGCGGGAGGTCGAACACCGGGGAGCTGTTTTTT.

This chain joins TRBV20-1 and TRBJ2-5, with D perhaps matching TRBD1 (5 bases). The CDR3 runs 12 residues. V shed 0 bases and J shed 11 bases, with 13 bases lying between them. Per germline, CDR1 DFQATT and CDR2 SNEGSKA (reference sequence). CDR3: CSAREPGQRQYF. For the CDR3, the DNA is TGCAGTGCTAGAGAACCAGGGCAAAGACAGTACTTC.

This clonotype occurred a few times. The V call is TRBV6-5, the J call TRBJ1-2; D ambiguous. CDR3 size: 17 residues. Germline V lookup: CDR1 MNHEY, CDR2 SVGAGI. Trimming took off 6 bases at V and 10 bases at J, with 30 bases between the two ends. The CDR3 coding sequence is TGTGCCAGCAGAAACCGGGGAAGTACCGCATCAATTCCCCACTACACCTTC. As protein: CASRNRGSTASIPHYTF.

This clonotype was counted at least ten times. The chain uses TRBV5-1 and TRBJ2-2, with 9 bases matching TRBD1. The CDR3 is made up of 16 amino acids. Germline V gives CDR1 SGHRS, CDR2 YFSETQ. V dropped 0 bases and J dropped 0; count of bases not matched to a gene: 0. CDR3 bases: TGCGCCAGCAGCTTGGGGACAGGGGCGAACACCGGGGAGCTGTTTTTT. Its protein is CASSLGTGANTGELFF.

This clonotype has only a few counts. The gene calls are TRBV7-8 and TRBJ1-4; 7 bases are a match to TRBD1. V gave up 5 bases and J gave up 4 bases; unmatched junction bases: 7. This CDR3 region has 15 residues. Germline assignment: CDR1 SGHVS and CDR2 FQNEAQ. Here the CDR3 DNA reads TGTGCCAGCAGCGCCCGGGACAGCAATAATGAAAAACTGTTTTTT. Protein: CASSARDSNNEKLFF.

This clonotype has just a few counts. The chain uses TRBV20-1 and TRBJ2-1; TRBD2 matches at 7 bases. The germline gives CDR1 DFQATT, CDR2 SNEGSKA (reference sequence). Trimming removed 3 bases from V and 8 bases from J; junction bases left unmatched: 16. The CDR3 is 16 residues long. The CDR3 DNA reads TGCAGTGCTAGTAGCCTAGCGGTCTGGAGGAACCATGAGCAGTTCTTC. Its protein product is CSASSLAVWRNHEQFF.

Comments on this clonotype: Germline and junction disagree at one end, which may indicate a read error. The chain combines TRBV19 with TRBJ2-7; 7 positions match TRBD1. The CDR3 consists of 13 residues. Germline CDR1 reads LNHDA; CDR2 reads SQIVND (reference sequence). The CDR3: CVSSTGTVYEQYF. In nucleotides, the CDR3 is TGTGTCAGTAGTACGGGGACAGTCTACGAGCAGTACTTC.

This clonotype came up a few times. J is TRBJ1-4 and V is TRBV5-1, with D maybe TRBD1 (6 bases). Germline CDR1 SGHRS, CDR2 YFSETQ. There are 14 residues in the CDR3. This CDR3 is CASKTGRENEKLFF. The CDR3 DNA follows: TGCGCGTCAAAAACAGGGCGGGAAAATGAAAAACTGTTTTTT.

This clonotype came up many times. V is TRBV7-2 and J is TRBJ2-3; no definite D call. The V end lost 3 bases, the J end lost 0 bases, and 7 bases lay between the germline ends. CDR3 length equals 14 residues. Germline V lookup: CDR1 SGHTA, CDR2 FQGNSA. The CDR3 DNA is TGTGCCAGCAGCTTCAGGACGAGCACAGATACGCAGTATTTT. Translated: CASSFRTSTDTQYF.

This clonotype was seen many times. CDR3 sequence (DNA): TGTGCCAGCAGTCCTAGCGGGAGGGCCTTCATGGGTGAGCAGTTCTTC. Its translation is CASSPSGRAFMGEQFF. V and J are TRBV7-2 and TRBJ2-1; 12 nucleotides align to TRBD2. The trim removed 6 bases at V and 9 bases at J, leaving 12 bases unmatched. Germline V gene sequence: CDR1 SGHTA, CDR2 FQGNSA. This CDR3 has 16 residues.

This clonotype was seen a few times. J is TRBJ2-2 and V is TRBV6-2 or TRBV6-3, with TRBD1 identical over 8 bases. The CDR3 has 15 amino acids. CDR1 and CDR2 from the germline V gene are MNHEY and SVGEGT. Trimming at V came to 5 bases and at J to 7 bases, leaving 9 bases not matched to a gene. The CDR3 loop reads CASSRTGSPGGELFF. Here the CDR3 DNA reads TGTGCCAGCAGTCGGACAGGGTCTCCGGGCGGGGAGCTGTTTTTT.

This clonotype was counted between two and nine times. The rearrangement joins TRBV12-3 or TRBV12-4 to TRBJ1-1; 7 nucleotides agree with TRBD1. The CDR3 length is 14 residues. The V segment lost 6 bases and the J segment 4 bases; nucleotides outside the gene matches: 8. CDR3 bases: TGTGCCAGCAGCCGACAGGGTATGAGCACTGAAGCTTTCTTT. As protein: CASSRQGMSTEAFF.

There are a few counts of this clonotype. The J gene is TRBJ2-3, the V gene TRBV16; perhaps D is TRBD1 or TRBD2 (5 bases each). The CDR3 sequence is 14 residues long. CDR1 is KGHSY, CDR2 FQNENV, per germline. Trimming shortened V by 1 base and J by 0 bases, and 5 bases separated the two germline ends. This CDR3 reads CASSQWDSTDTQYF. CDR3 sequence (DNA): TGTGCCAGCAGCCAATGGGACAGCACAGATACGCAGTATTTT.

This clonotype was counted between two and nine times. The rearrangement links TRBV9 to TRBJ2-6; TRBD2 aligns across 8 bases. From germline, CDR1 is SGDLS and CDR2 YYNGEE. V lost 2 bases and J lost 1; bases outside the gene matches: 5. The CDR3 contains 17 residues. CDR3: CASSVSGEESGANVLTF. For the CDR3, the DNA is TGTGCCAGCAGCGTTAGCGGGGAGGAATCTGGGGCCAACGTCCTGACTTTC.